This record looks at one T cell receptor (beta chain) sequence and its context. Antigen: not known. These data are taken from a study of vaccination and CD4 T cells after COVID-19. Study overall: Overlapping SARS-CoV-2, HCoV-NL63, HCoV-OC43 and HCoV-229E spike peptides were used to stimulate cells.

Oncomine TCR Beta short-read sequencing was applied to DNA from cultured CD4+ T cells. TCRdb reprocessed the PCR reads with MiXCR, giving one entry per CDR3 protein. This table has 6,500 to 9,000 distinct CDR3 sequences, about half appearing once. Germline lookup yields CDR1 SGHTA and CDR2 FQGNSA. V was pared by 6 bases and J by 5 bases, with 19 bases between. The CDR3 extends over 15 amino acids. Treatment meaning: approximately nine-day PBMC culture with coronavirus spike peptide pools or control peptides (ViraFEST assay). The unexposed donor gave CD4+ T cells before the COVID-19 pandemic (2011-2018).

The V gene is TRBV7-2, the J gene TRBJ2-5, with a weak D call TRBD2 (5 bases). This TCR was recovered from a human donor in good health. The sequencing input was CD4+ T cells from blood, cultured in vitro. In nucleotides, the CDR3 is TGTGCCAGCAGATTCGGACCTCAAGGGAGCGAGACCCAGTACTTC. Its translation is CASRFGPQGSETQYF.